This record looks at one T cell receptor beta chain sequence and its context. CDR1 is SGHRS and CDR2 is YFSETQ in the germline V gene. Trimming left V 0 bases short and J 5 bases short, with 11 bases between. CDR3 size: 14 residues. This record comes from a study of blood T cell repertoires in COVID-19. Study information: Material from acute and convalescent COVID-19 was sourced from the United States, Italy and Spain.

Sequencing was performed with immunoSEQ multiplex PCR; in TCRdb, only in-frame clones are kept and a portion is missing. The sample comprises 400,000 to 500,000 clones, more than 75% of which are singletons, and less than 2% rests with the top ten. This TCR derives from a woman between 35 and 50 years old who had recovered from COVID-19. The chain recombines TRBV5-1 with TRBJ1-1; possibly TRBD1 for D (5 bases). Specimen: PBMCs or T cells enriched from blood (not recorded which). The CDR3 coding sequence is TGCGCCAGCAGCTTGGGGGCGGGGGAGACTGAAGCTTTCTTT. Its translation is CASSLGAGETEAFF.